The 4 T cell receptor beta chains below all came from one sample that was sequenced in a study of blood T cell repertoires in COVID-19 (dated by TCRdb to about 2020). Library creation used the immunoSEQ multiplex PCR assay. Entries here come from immuneACCESS through TCRdb and include only in-frame sequences with V and J called. Some clones fail to appear in such tables; in the studies checked, an unresolved V gene covers under half of the shortfall, and the cause of the remainder is unknown. The sample profile shows approximately 56,000 clones; roughly nine tenths of them were found once. Of the sample, around 45% is held by the ten largest clones. Sequences were obtained from peripheral blood. The receptors were gathered from an older woman with COVID-19, enrolled during active disease.

In DNA, the CDR3 is TGTGCCAGTAGTATATATCCTAGCGGGAGCACAGATACGCAGTATTTT. It is translated as CASSIYPSGSTDTQYF. The chain uses TRBV19 and TRBJ2-3, with TRBD2 matching 8 bases. Germline V gene data show CDR1 as LNHDA and CDR2 as SQIVND (reference sequence). V gave up 2 bases and J gave up 0 bases; unmatched junction bases: 4. The CDR3 has 16 residues.

This chain uses TRBV25-1 with TRBJ2-5, with 8 bases aligning to TRBD2. Germline V lookup: CDR1 MGHDK, CDR2 SYGVNS. The V gene end was trimmed by 6 bases and the J gene end by 5 bases; junction bases not matched to a gene: 11. The CDR3 contains 15 residues. In nucleotides, the CDR3 is TGTGCCAGCAGACCCCGGGGGGGCCAAGGGGAGACCCAGTACTTC. As protein: CASRPRGGQGETQYF.

The genes are TRBV5-1 and TRBJ1-4; no firm D call. V was trimmed by 1 base and J by 6 bases, leaving 13 bases between them. The CDR3 runs to 15 residues. Germline CDR1 reads SGHRS; CDR2 reads YFSETQ. In DNA form, the CDR3 reads TGCGCCAGCAGCTTGACACGGGAATACCATGAAAAACTGTTTTTT. Residues: CASSLTREYHEKLFF.

V and J are TRBV19 and TRBJ1-2, with unresolved D. V lost 7 bases, J lost 4 bases, and 16 bases lay in between. The CDR3 extends over 14 amino acids. Per germline, CDR1 LNHDA and CDR2 SQIVND (reference sequence). The CDR3 DNA reads TGTGCCAGTACCCCGGCGGGCGGAGGCTATGGCTACACCTTC. This encodes CASTPAGGGYGYTF.